This entry concerns a single T cell receptor (beta chain). Its matching antigen is unknown. V lost 7 bases, J lost 12 bases, and 11 bases stayed unmatched. The CDR3 runs 15 residues. Germline CDR1 is LNHDA and CDR2 is SQIVND (reference sequence). The study ran its PCR with 60 Vbeta and 13 Jbeta primers. The protocol was immunoSEQ multiplex PCR, while the TCRdb copy is restricted to in-frame clones and leaves out a portion. The sample records about 82,000 clones, 70% to 85% being singletons. These data originate in a study of cytomegalovirus exposure and HLA in healthy donors. Study-level findings and limits: Donor immune exposure was known only as CMV serostatus. In a later analysis, productive TCRs from donors in an Asian-associated ancestry cluster reportedly carried fewer N-insertions than the cohort mean. A later analysis found most CMV-associated TCR beta chains apparently HLA-restricted.

The sequence derives from a man aged 35 to 55 in good health and CMV-seropositive. The sample consisted of PBMCs. The chain uses TRBV19 and TRBJ2-1, with TRBD2 matching 14 bases. The CDR3 sequence is CASTRGTSGSGGQFF. CDR3 sequence (DNA): TGTGCCAGTACTCGAGGGACTAGCGGGAGTGGGGGGCAGTTCTTC.